This TCR beta chain was identified during a study of neurological immune-mediated disorders. Broader study findings: The most TCR clonal expansion was seen in HTLV-1-associated myelopathy, and the least was seen in multiple sclerosis, which fell below healthy controls.

This clonotype has only one observation. The antigen is undetermined. Via MiXCR, TCRdb re-called the 5' RACE reads, giving one row per CDR3 protein. The repertoire holds about 25,000 distinct CDR3 sequences, approximately 7% seen once, with approximately 4.3% in the top ten. The CDR3 extends over 16 amino acids. V lost 7 bases and J lost 1, with 16 bases in between. The sample consisted of PBMCs. This sequence originates from a woman aged 40-49 years in good health. V is TRBV12-3 or TRBV12-4 and J is TRBJ1-4; D is unresolved. CDR3 coding DNA: TGTGCCAGCAATTATGGCTGGGCCCTAACTAATGAAAAACTGTTTTTT. Translation gives CASNYGWALTNEKLFF.